These T cell receptor beta chains were read from a single sample in a study of shared T cell receptors in the human thymus. Generated by immunoSEQ multiplex PCR, the TCRdb table keeps only in-frame clones and is missing some. This sample has hundreds of thousands of clones, with roughly 90% found just once. This sample was shared with a second study, whose subject was human thymus T cells.

The sequenced sample was thymocytes. These TCRs come from a boy under three years old with a congenital heart defect. Each CDR3 is given with its conserved first and last residue.

V gene	J gene	CDR3 protein
TRBV7-2	TRBJ2-2	CASSLPVAGVTGELFF
TRBV19	TRBJ2-7	CASSSGTSPFF
TRBV11-2	TRBJ2-7	CASSEGAGGYYEQYF
TRBV19	TRBJ1-1	CASSIDRGPMNTEAFF
TRBV2	TRBJ2-7	CASRTGGPLYEQYF
TRBV10-2	TRBJ1-1	CASSEWTGGYYTEAFF
TRBV9	TRBJ1-4	CASSIPPGGTNEKLFF
TRBV5-1	TRBJ2-1	CASSSRFNEQFF
TRBV7-3	TRBJ2-3	CASSLPHTDTQYF
TRBV6-5	TRBJ2-1	CATTGGGEQFF
TRBV4-2	TRBJ1-5	CASSQDLVGNQPQHF
TRBV7-8	TRBJ2-5	CASSYLAGEGETQYF
TRBV7-2	TRBJ2-2	CASSLVRERIGELFF
TRBV7-9	TRBJ1-1	CASSLSPAGARNTEAFF
TRBV7-2	TRBJ1-2	CASSLVGGSDGYTF
TRBV2	TRBJ2-3	CASSVRLASTDTQYF
TRBV5-1	TRBJ2-3	CASSLVPDLREGRDTQYF
TRBV27	TRBJ2-7	CASSLLPGGITYEQYF
TRBV5-6	TRBJ2-3	CASSAGLADFTQYF
TRBV5-1	TRBJ2-7	CASSTGLPPPDEQYF
TRBV7-9	TRBJ2-2	CASSSPSGEGGNTGELFF
TRBV5-5	TRBJ2-7	CATQDRVSYEQYF
TRBV5-6	TRBJ2-7	CASSFSRVRFPYEQYF
TRBV29-1	TRBJ2-4	CSGLLAGGRNIQYF
TRBV14	TRBJ2-5	CASSQDYHPWGQETQYF
TRBV21-1	TRBJ2-1	CASSKWAGGDNEQFF
TRBV27	TRBJ1-5	CASSLVSGNQPQHF
TRBV5-1	TRBJ1-2	CASSGGGDGYTF
TRBV27	TRBJ2-7	CASSWTGYEQYF
TRBV2	TRBJ2-2	CASGTACKPGELFF
TRBV11-2	TRBJ2-7	CASSRTIHLRGEQYF
TRBV27	TRBJ2-7	CASSTQGYEQYF
TRBV5-4	TRBJ1-2	CASSRGVRANYGYTF
TRBV2	TRBJ1-5	CASWTGESMGSNQPQHF
TRBV11-3	TRBJ2-1	CASSKFGGELQFF
TRBV29-1	TRBJ2-1	CSVEATAGVLIEQFF
TRBV25-1	TRBJ2-3	CASSESRDEDTDTQYF
TRBV4-2	TRBJ2-4	CATGTPLAKNIQYF
TRBV23-1	TRBJ1-4	CASRGTPPTYATNETNEKLFF
TRBV7-6	TRBJ2-5	CASRAIGSTQYF
TRBV11-2	TRBJ2-7	CASSPGQGHEQYF
TRBV27	TRBJ2-5	CASSSPRGTGGETQYF
TRBV9	TRBJ2-3	CASSSDQGTSTDTQYF
TRBV27	TRBJ2-2	CASSEGAGTGELFF
TRBV5-5	TRBJ1-5	CASSYHGGEWGSNQPQHF
TRBV27	TRBJ1-1	CASSKQGRNTEAFF
TRBV4-3	TRBJ1-2	CASSQDWDRGQNYGYTF
TRBV7-9	TRBJ2-1	CASSLDGAQYNEQFF
TRBV4-3	TRBJ1-4	CASSYDYRVATNEKLFF
TRBV27	TRBJ2-7	CASSLSGKGSYEQYF
TRBV29-1	TRBJ2-7	CSVRQRPYEQYF
TRBV25-1	TRBJ2-4	CASSPDRGQENIQYF
TRBV15	TRBJ1-5	CATHPGGGNQPQHF
TRBV11-2	TRBJ2-7	CASSSGTSGTLGYEQYF
TRBV4-1	TRBJ2-7	CASSQTTGSYEQYF
TRBV6-6	TRBJ2-3	CASSPGQGTLDTQYF
TRBV4-1	TRBJ2-5	CASSPSSGGGGETQYF
TRBV19	TRBJ1-2	CASSGIQGFINYGYTF
TRBV10-3	TRBJ2-7	CAISESSRGRGEQYF
TRBV5-1	TRBJ1-4	CASSLGQGNEKLFF